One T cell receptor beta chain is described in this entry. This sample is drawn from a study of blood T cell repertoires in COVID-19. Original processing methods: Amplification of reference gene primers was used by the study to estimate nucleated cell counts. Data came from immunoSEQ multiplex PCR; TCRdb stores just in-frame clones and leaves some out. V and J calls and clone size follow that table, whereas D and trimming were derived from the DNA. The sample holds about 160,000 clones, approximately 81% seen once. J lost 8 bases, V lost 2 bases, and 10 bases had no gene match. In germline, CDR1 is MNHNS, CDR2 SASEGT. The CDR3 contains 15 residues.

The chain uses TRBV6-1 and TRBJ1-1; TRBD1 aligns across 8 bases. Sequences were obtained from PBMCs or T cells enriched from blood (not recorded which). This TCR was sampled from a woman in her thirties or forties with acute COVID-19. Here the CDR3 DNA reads TGTGCCAGCAGTGAACCGGCAGGGGGCTTTCCCGAAGCTTTCTTT. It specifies CASSEPAGGFPEAFF.